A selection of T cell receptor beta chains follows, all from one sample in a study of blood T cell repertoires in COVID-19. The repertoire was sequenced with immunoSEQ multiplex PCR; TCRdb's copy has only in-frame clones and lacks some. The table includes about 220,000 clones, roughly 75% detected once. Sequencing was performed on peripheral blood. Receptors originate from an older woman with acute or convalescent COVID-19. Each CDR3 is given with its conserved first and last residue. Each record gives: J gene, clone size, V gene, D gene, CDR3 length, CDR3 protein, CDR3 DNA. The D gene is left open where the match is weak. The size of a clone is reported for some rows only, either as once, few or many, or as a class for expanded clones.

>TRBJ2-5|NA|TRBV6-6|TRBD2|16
CASSYPPGTIGETQYF
TGTGCCAGCAGTTATCCGCCCGGGACTATAGGGGAGACCCAGTACTTC
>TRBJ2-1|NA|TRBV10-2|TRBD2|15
CASSEWTSRGNEQFF
TGCGCCAGCAGTGAGTGGACTAGCCGAGGCAATGAGCAGTTCTTC
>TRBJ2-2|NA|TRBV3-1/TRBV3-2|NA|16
CASSQDLSRSTGELFF
TGTGCCAGCAGCCAAGATCTATCACGGAGTACCGGGGAGCTGTTTTTT
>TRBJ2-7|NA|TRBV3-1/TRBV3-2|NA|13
CASSQDGLYEQYF
TGTGCCAGCAGCCAAGATGGACTGTACGAGCAGTACTTC
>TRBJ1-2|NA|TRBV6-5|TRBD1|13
CASSPRTGNGYTF
TGTGCCAGCAGTCCCCGGACAGGGAACGGCTACACCTTC
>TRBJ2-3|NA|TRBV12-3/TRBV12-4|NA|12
CASSSREDTQYF
TGTGCCAGCAGTAGCCGGGAGGATACGCAGTATTTT
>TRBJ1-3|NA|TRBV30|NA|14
CAFTLESSGNTIYF
TGTGCTTTCACCCTTGAGAGCTCTGGAAACACCATATATTTT
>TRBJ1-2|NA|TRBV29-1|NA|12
CSCREANYGYTF
TGCAGCTGCCGAGAGGCTAACTATGGCTACACCTTC
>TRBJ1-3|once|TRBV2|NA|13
CASREESGNTIYF
TGTGCCAGCAGGGAGGAATCTGGAAACACCATATATTTT
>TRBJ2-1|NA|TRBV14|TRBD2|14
CASSWERGVNEQFF
TGTGCCAGCAGCTGGGAGCGGGGGGTCAATGAGCAGTTCTTC